This T cell receptor (beta chain) is drawn from a study of T cells in Graves' hyperthyroidism and ophthalmopathy. Looked up from germline, CDR1 is DFQATT and CDR2 is SNEGSKA (reference sequence). V was cut by 1 base and J by 5 bases, with 21 bases left in between. This CDR3 is 17 amino acids long. Whole-study findings and limits: Blood also contained most expanded thyroid clonotypes above 0.001.

The TCR beta CDR3 regions underwent amplification using RNA transcripts as the source. When the TCR CDR3 underwent first-round RT-PCR, the HTBI primer set was used. Each CDR3 protein is one row after TCRdb ran MiXCR on the multiplex PCR reads. The table lists under 550,000 distinct CDR3 sequences, roughly 21% of them singletons. This clonotype was counted between two and nine times. Its antigen is undetermined. Source material: blood. The chain links TRBV20-1 to TRBJ2-1; D uncertain. The receptor's source is a man aged 40-49 years with Graves' ophthalmopathy. The CDR3 bases are TGCAGTGCTAGAGTTCAAAGACCCAATTCACTGAACAATGAGCAGTTCTTC. Translation gives CSARVQRPNSLNNEQFF.